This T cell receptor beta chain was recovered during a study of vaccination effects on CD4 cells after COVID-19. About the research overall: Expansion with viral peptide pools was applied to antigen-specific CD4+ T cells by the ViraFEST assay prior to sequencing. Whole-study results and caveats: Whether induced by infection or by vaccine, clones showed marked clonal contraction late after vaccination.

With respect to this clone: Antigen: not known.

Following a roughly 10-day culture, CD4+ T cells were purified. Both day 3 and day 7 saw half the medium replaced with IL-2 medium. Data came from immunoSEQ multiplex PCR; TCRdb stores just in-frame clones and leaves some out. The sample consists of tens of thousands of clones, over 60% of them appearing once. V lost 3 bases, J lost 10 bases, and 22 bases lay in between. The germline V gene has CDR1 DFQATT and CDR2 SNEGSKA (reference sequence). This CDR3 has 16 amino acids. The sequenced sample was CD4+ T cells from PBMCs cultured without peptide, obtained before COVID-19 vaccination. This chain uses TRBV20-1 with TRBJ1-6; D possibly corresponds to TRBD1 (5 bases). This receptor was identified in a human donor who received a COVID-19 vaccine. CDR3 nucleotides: TGCAGTGCTAGTAACCGAAGGGGCAGGGTTGGGTCACCCCTCCACTTT. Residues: CSASNRRGRVGSPLHF.